These T cell receptor beta chains were read from a single sample in a study of cytomegalovirus exposure and HLA in healthy donors. Generated by immunoSEQ multiplex PCR, the TCRdb table keeps only in-frame clones and is missing some. The sample gives 100,000 to 150,000 clones, 80% to 90% of which show up once; approximately 3.6% is in the top ten. Specimen: PBMCs. These receptors originate from a woman aged 40 to 50 in good health and CMV-seropositive. CDR3s include the opening cysteine and the closing phenylalanine or tryptophan. D genes are given only for firm matches. A row's size may be missing; if present it is once, few, many or a size class.

v_gene: TRBV28
d_gene: TRBD2
abundance: NA
j_gene: TRBJ2-7
CDR3nt: TGTGCCAGCAGTTTCGGGGCTAGCGGCCTCTACGAGCAGTACTTC
CDR3aa: CASSFGASGLYEQYF

v_gene: TRBV5-4
d_gene: TRBD1
abundance: NA
j_gene: TRBJ2-6
CDR3nt: TGTGCCAGCAGCGCCGACAGGGGGCGAAGGACTGGGGCCAACGTCCTGACTTTC
CDR3aa: CASSADRGRRTGANVLTF

v_gene: TRBV27
d_gene: NA
abundance: NA
j_gene: TRBJ2-7
CDR3nt: TGTGCCAGCGTCTACTACGAGCAGTACTTC
CDR3aa: CASVYYEQYF

v_gene: TRBV7-2
d_gene: NA
abundance: NA
j_gene: TRBJ2-1
CDR3nt: TGTGCCAGCAGCCCCCCCCCGAGGGGGTACAATGAGCAGTTCTTC
CDR3aa: CASSPPPRGYNEQFF

v_gene: TRBV5-1
d_gene: TRBD1
abundance: NA
j_gene: TRBJ2-7
CDR3nt: TGCGCCAGCAGCCCAATACAGGGGCGCGAGCAGTACTTC
CDR3aa: CASSPIQGREQYF

v_gene: TRBV5-1
d_gene: NA
abundance: few
j_gene: TRBJ2-1
CDR3nt: TGCGCCAGCAGCTTGGCGCCTAGCGTCGATGAGCAGTTCTTC
CDR3aa: CASSLAPSVDEQFF

v_gene: TRBV9
d_gene: NA
abundance: NA
j_gene: TRBJ2-1
CDR3nt: TGTGCCAGCAGCGTAGACGGGAGACGAAATGAGCAGTTCTTC
CDR3aa: CASSVDGRRNEQFF

v_gene: TRBV7-9
d_gene: NA
abundance: once
j_gene: TRBJ2-7
CDR3nt: TGTGCCAGCAGCCCCTCTCCCGGGGGGCCCTACGAGCAGTACTTC
CDR3aa: CASSPSPGGPYEQYF

v_gene: TRBV12-2
d_gene: NA
abundance: NA
j_gene: TRBJ2-1
CDR3nt: TGTGCAAGTCGCAGTCTAGCGGGAGGGTGCAATGAGCAGTTCTTC
CDR3aa: CASRSLAGGCNEQFF

v_gene: TRBV6-5
d_gene: NA
abundance: NA
j_gene: TRBJ2-7
CDR3nt: TGTGCCAGCAGTTTTCAGGGGCGCGAGCAGTACTTC
CDR3aa: CASSFQGREQYF

v_gene: TRBV6-1
d_gene: TRBD1
abundance: NA
j_gene: TRBJ2-6
CDR3nt: TGTGCCAGCAGTCGTGACAGGGGCTGGGCCAACGTCCTGACTTTC
CDR3aa: CASSRDRGWANVLTF

v_gene: TRBV5-6
d_gene: NA
abundance: once
j_gene: TRBJ2-7
CDR3nt: TGTGCCAGCAGCTTGCAATCTATTCCCGAGCAGTACTTC
CDR3aa: CASSLQSIPEQYF

v_gene: TRBV7-8
d_gene: TRBD1
abundance: NA
j_gene: TRBJ2-7
CDR3nt: TGTGCCAGCAGCCCCCCGGACAGGGTACCCTACGAGCAGTACTTC
CDR3aa: CASSPPDRVPYEQYF

v_gene: TRBV5-1
d_gene: NA
abundance: NA
j_gene: TRBJ2-2
CDR3nt: TGCGCCAGCAGCTTAGTACCAGGGGTCACCGGGGAGCTGTTTTTT
CDR3aa: CASSLVPGVTGELFF

v_gene: TRBV28
d_gene: TRBD2
abundance: NA
j_gene: TRBJ2-7
CDR3nt: TGTGCCAGCAGTCAACCAGCGGGAACGTCGTACGAGCAGTACTTC
CDR3aa: CASSQPAGTSYEQYF

v_gene: TRBV2
d_gene: NA
abundance: NA
j_gene: TRBJ1-1
CDR3nt: TGTGCCAGCAGTGAGCCCTTGTATAGGGGTCCTGAAGCTTTCTTT
CDR3aa: CASSEPLYRGPEAFF

v_gene: TRBV7-2
d_gene: NA
abundance: NA
j_gene: TRBJ2-5
CDR3nt: TGTGCCAGCAGCCCGAACCGACAGGTAGTGTACGAGACCCAGTACTTC
CDR3aa: CASSPNRQVVYETQYF

v_gene: TRBV5-4
d_gene: TRBD1
abundance: NA
j_gene: TRBJ2-7
CDR3nt: TGTGCCAGCAGCCTGGACAGGCACTCCTACGAGCAGTACTTC
CDR3aa: CASSLDRHSYEQYF

v_gene: TRBV7-6
d_gene: NA
abundance: NA
j_gene: TRBJ2-7
CDR3nt: TGTGCCAGCGCCGAGTTCAGGGGCTACGAGCAGTACTTC
CDR3aa: CASAEFRGYEQYF

v_gene: TRBV2
d_gene: NA
abundance: once
j_gene: TRBJ2-3
CDR3nt: TGTGCCAGCGAGACGGGAGCCTGGACAGATACGCAGTATTTT
CDR3aa: CASETGAWTDTQYF

v_gene: TRBV30
d_gene: NA
abundance: NA
j_gene: TRBJ2-3
CDR3nt: TGTGCCTGGAGTGTACGGGCAGGGGTCACAGATACGCAGTATTTT
CDR3aa: CAWSVRAGVTDTQYF

v_gene: TRBV7-9
d_gene: TRBD2
abundance: NA
j_gene: TRBJ2-7
CDR3nt: TGTTCCAGCAGCTTAGGCCTAGCGGGAGACGAGCAGTACTTC
CDR3aa: CSSSLGLAGDEQYF

v_gene: TRBV28
d_gene: TRBD2
abundance: NA
j_gene: TRBJ2-7
CDR3nt: TGTGCCAGCAGTTTATTTCGGGGAGGGTACGAGCAGTACTTC
CDR3aa: CASSLFRGGYEQYF

v_gene: TRBV4-2
d_gene: TRBD2
abundance: few
j_gene: TRBJ2-3
CDR3nt: TGTGCCAGCAGCCAAGCGGGAGGGCCCACAGATACGCAGTATTTT
CDR3aa: CASSQAGGPTDTQYF

v_gene: TRBV27
d_gene: NA
abundance: NA
j_gene: TRBJ2-3
CDR3nt: TGTGCCAGCAGTTTACGGAGCACAGATACGCAGTATTTT
CDR3aa: CASSLRSTDTQYF

v_gene: TRBV4-3
d_gene: NA
abundance: once
j_gene: TRBJ2-2
CDR3nt: TGCGCCAGCAGCCAGCCGGGTGGGAGGTCCCCCGGGGAGCTGTTTTTT
CDR3aa: CASSQPGGRSPGELFF

v_gene: TRBV11-3
d_gene: NA
abundance: NA
j_gene: TRBJ2-1
CDR3nt: TGTGCCAGCAGCTTACCACAGCCCAATGAGCAGTTCTTC
CDR3aa: CASSLPQPNEQFF

v_gene: TRBV6-4
d_gene: NA
abundance: NA
j_gene: TRBJ2-6
CDR3nt: TGTGCCAGCAGTGAGCACACAGACTCTGGGGCCAACGTCCTGACTTTC
CDR3aa: CASSEHTDSGANVLTF

v_gene: TRBV19
d_gene: TRBD1
abundance: NA
j_gene: TRBJ2-7
CDR3nt: TGTGCCAGTAGTGTGGACAGGGCGGTAGGCGAGCAGTACTTC
CDR3aa: CASSVDRAVGEQYF

v_gene: TRBV5-1
d_gene: TRBD2
abundance: NA
j_gene: TRBJ2-1
CDR3nt: TGCGCCAGCACGCGGGAGGCCCCCTACAATGAGCAGTTCTTC
CDR3aa: CASTREAPYNEQFF

v_gene: TRBV5-5
d_gene: TRBD2
abundance: NA
j_gene: TRBJ2-7
CDR3nt: TGTGCCAGACTAGCGGGCGCCTACGAGCAGTACTTC
CDR3aa: CARLAGAYEQYF

v_gene: TRBV10-1
d_gene: NA
abundance: NA
j_gene: TRBJ2-7
CDR3nt: TGCGCCAGCAGTGATACAGGGTTGGGCGCCTACGAGCAGTACTTC
CDR3aa: CASSDTGLGAYEQYF

v_gene: TRBV9
d_gene: NA
abundance: NA
j_gene: TRBJ2-2
CDR3nt: TGTGCCAGCAGCGTAAACAGGGAGAGAAACACCGGGGAGCTGTTTTTT
CDR3aa: CASSVNRERNTGELFF

v_gene: TRBV6-5
d_gene: NA
abundance: few
j_gene: TRBJ1-1
CDR3nt: TGTGCCAGCAGTGGGCAGGGTTGGACTGAAGCTTTCTTT
CDR3aa: CASSGQGWTEAFF

v_gene: TRBV6-5
d_gene: NA
abundance: few
j_gene: TRBJ2-5
CDR3nt: TGTGCCAGCAGTGCTCAACAGACCCAAGAGACCCAGTACTTC
CDR3aa: CASSAQQTQETQYF

v_gene: TRBV10-3
d_gene: TRBD2
abundance: NA
j_gene: TRBJ2-2
CDR3nt: TGTGCCATCAGTGAGTTGGGACTAGCGGGTACCACCGGGGAGCTGTTTTTT
CDR3aa: CAISELGLAGTTGELFF

v_gene: TRBV7-2
d_gene: NA
abundance: NA
j_gene: TRBJ2-3
CDR3nt: TGTGCCAGCAGCACAGGGTTTGATACGCAGTATTTT
CDR3aa: CASSTGFDTQYF

v_gene: TRBV7-2
d_gene: NA
abundance: NA
j_gene: TRBJ2-1
CDR3nt: TGTGCCAGCAGCCCCGGGTCACCTCAGTTCTTC
CDR3aa: CASSPGSPQFF

v_gene: TRBV30
d_gene: NA
abundance: NA
j_gene: TRBJ2-3
CDR3nt: TGTGCCTGGAGTGTGGTGGGAGGACCCAGCGATACGCAGTATTTT
CDR3aa: CAWSVVGGPSDTQYF

v_gene: TRBV7-2
d_gene: NA
abundance: NA
j_gene: TRBJ2-5
CDR3nt: TGTGCCAGCAGCTTCCCCCGAGCCCAAGAGACCCAGTACTTC
CDR3aa: CASSFPRAQETQYF

v_gene: TRBV5-8
d_gene: NA
abundance: NA
j_gene: TRBJ2-3
CDR3nt: TGTGCCAGCAGCTTGGAAGGGCTAGCCCCGCAGTATTTT
CDR3aa: CASSLEGLAPQYF

v_gene: TRBV7-9
d_gene: NA
abundance: NA
j_gene: TRBJ2-3
CDR3nt: TGTGCCAGCAGCTTACTAGGTGCCCCAGATACGCAGTATTTT
CDR3aa: CASSLLGAPDTQYF

v_gene: TRBV7-2
d_gene: TRBD2
abundance: NA
j_gene: TRBJ2-5
CDR3nt: TGTGCCAGCAGCCCCGGACTAGCGGGAGCTCAAGAGACCCAGTACTTC
CDR3aa: CASSPGLAGAQETQYF

v_gene: TRBV15
d_gene: TRBD2
abundance: NA
j_gene: TRBJ2-3
CDR3nt: TGTGCCACCAGCGGCCCCGGACTAGCGGAGCCCACAGATACGCAGTATTTT
CDR3aa: CATSGPGLAEPTDTQYF

v_gene: TRBV11-2
d_gene: TRBD2
abundance: NA
j_gene: TRBJ2-3
CDR3nt: TGTGCCAGCAGCTTAAGGAGGCCAGCGGGAGGGCCAACAGATACGCAGTATTTT
CDR3aa: CASSLRRPAGGPTDTQYF

v_gene: TRBV28
d_gene: TRBD2
abundance: NA
j_gene: TRBJ2-1
CDR3nt: TGTGCCAGCAGTTTCTCTACTAGCGCATCCTACAATGAGCAGTTCTTC
CDR3aa: CASSFSTSASYNEQFF

v_gene: TRBV5-1
d_gene: TRBD2
abundance: NA
j_gene: TRBJ2-3
CDR3nt: TGCGCCAGCAGCTTGGATTTGGGTAGCGGGAGTGCCGCAGATACGCAGTATTTT
CDR3aa: CASSLDLGSGSAADTQYF

v_gene: TRBV27
d_gene: TRBD2
abundance: NA
j_gene: TRBJ2-3
CDR3nt: TGTGCCAGCAGTTTATCGGGCGGGAGAATAATCACAGATACGCAGTATTTT
CDR3aa: CASSLSGGRIITDTQYF

v_gene: TRBV19
d_gene: TRBD2
abundance: NA
j_gene: TRBJ2-1
CDR3nt: TGTGCCAGTAGTATAGACGGGAGGGCGTACTTCTTC
CDR3aa: CASSIDGRAYFF

v_gene: TRBV7-9
d_gene: TRBD1
abundance: NA
j_gene: TRBJ1-2
CDR3nt: TGTTCCAGCAGCCCCGACAGGGGGACTTACTATGGCTACACCTTC
CDR3aa: CSSSPDRGTYYGYTF

v_gene: TRBV6-1
d_gene: TRBD2
abundance: NA
j_gene: TRBJ2-1
CDR3nt: TGTGCCAGCAGCGGAGCGGGAGCCCAGGACAATGAGCAGTTCTTC
CDR3aa: CASSGAGAQDNEQFF

v_gene: TRBV15
d_gene: TRBD1
abundance: NA
j_gene: TRBJ2-6
CDR3nt: TGTGCCACCAGCAGAGAACAAGGGGGCCAAGGGGCCAACGTCCTGACTTTC
CDR3aa: CATSREQGGQGANVLTF

v_gene: TRBV5-6
d_gene: NA
abundance: NA
j_gene: TRBJ2-3
CDR3nt: TGTGCCAGCAACTCACTCCGGGATACGCAGTATTTT
CDR3aa: CASNSLRDTQYF

v_gene: TRBV28
d_gene: TRBD1
abundance: NA
j_gene: TRBJ1-4
CDR3nt: TGTGCCAGCAGCGTTGGACAGGGGAATGAAAAACTGTTTTTT
CDR3aa: CASSVGQGNEKLFF

v_gene: TRBV7-9
d_gene: NA
abundance: NA
j_gene: TRBJ1-1
CDR3nt: TGTTCCAGCAGACACCGAACCACTGAAGCTTTCTTT
CDR3aa: CSSRHRTTEAFF

v_gene: TRBV27
d_gene: TRBD1
abundance: NA
j_gene: TRBJ2-5
CDR3nt: TGTGCCAGCAGTCTACAGGGGGGAATAGAGACCCAGTACTTC
CDR3aa: CASSLQGGIETQYF

v_gene: TRBV10-3
d_gene: TRBD1
abundance: NA
j_gene: TRBJ2-2
CDR3nt: TGTGCCATCAGTGAGTCGCAAAGGACAGGGCGGGGAGACACCGGGGAGCTGTTTTTT
CDR3aa: CAISESQRTGRGDTGELFF

v_gene: TRBV6-6
d_gene: NA
abundance: NA
j_gene: TRBJ1-6
CDR3nt: TGTGCCAGCAGTTACAGGGAGTTTCATTCACCCCTCCACTTT
CDR3aa: CASSYREFHSPLHF

v_gene: TRBV18
d_gene: NA
abundance: NA
j_gene: TRBJ2-7
CDR3nt: TGTGCCAGCTCACCAAGGACGGGAACCTACGAGCAGTACTTC
CDR3aa: CASSPRTGTYEQYF

v_gene: TRBV6-4
d_gene: TRBD2
abundance: few
j_gene: TRBJ2-1
CDR3nt: TGTGCCAGCCGTTCCCTGGCGGGGGGAAACAATGAGCAGTTCTTC
CDR3aa: CASRSLAGGNNEQFF